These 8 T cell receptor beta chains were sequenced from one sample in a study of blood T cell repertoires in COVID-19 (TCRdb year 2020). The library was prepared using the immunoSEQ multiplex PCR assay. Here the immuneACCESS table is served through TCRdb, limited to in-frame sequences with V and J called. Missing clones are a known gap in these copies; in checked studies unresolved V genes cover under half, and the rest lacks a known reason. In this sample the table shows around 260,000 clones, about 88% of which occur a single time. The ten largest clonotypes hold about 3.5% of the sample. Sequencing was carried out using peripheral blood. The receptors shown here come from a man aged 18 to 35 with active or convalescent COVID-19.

CDR3 sequence (DNA): TGTGCCAGCAGTGACGTTGGACAGTATTCCTCTGGCGACACTGAAGCTTTCTTT. It codes for CASSDVGQYSSGDTEAFF. This chain joins TRBV2 and TRBJ1-1, with D maybe TRBD1 (6 bases). V lost 3 bases, J lost 3 bases, and 23 bases lay in between. Germline-derived CDR1 and CDR2 are SNHLY and FYNNEI. CDR3 length equals 18 residues.

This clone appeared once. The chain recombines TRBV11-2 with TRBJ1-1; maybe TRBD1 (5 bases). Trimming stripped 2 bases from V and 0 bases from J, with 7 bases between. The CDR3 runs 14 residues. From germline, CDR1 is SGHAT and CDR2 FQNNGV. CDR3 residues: CASSLLRVNTEAFF. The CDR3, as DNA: TGTGCCAGCAGCTTACTCAGGGTGAACACTGAAGCTTTCTTT. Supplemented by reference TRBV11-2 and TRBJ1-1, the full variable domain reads EAGVAQSPRYKIIEKRQSVAFWCNPISGHATLYWYQQILGQGPKLLIQFQNNGVVDDSQLPKDRFSAERLKGVDSTLKIQPAKLEDSAVYLCASSLLRVNTEAFFGQGTRLTVV.

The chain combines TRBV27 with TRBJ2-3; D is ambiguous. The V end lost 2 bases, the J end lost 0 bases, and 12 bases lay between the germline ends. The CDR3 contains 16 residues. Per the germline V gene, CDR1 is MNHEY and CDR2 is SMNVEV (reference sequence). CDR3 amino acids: CASSLLTVSSTDTQYF. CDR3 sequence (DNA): TGTGCCAGCAGTTTACTTACTGTTTCTAGCACAGATACGCAGTATTTT.

The CDR3 region is CASSYDRARETQYF. For the CDR3, the DNA is TGTGCCAGCAGTTACGACAGGGCGAGAGAGACCCAGTACTTC. V is TRBV6-5 and J is TRBJ2-5; 7 bases are a match to TRBD1. Per germline, CDR1 MNHEY and CDR2 SVGAGI. This CDR3 is 14 amino acids long. V shed 2 bases and J 4 bases; nucleotides not matched to a gene: 4.

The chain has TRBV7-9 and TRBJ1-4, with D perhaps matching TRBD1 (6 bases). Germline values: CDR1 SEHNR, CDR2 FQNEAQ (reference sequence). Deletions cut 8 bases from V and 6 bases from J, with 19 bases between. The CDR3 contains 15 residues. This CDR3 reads CASPSASGADEKLFF. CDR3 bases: TGTGCCAGCCCCTCAGCTTCAGGGGCCGATGAAAAACTGTTTTTT.

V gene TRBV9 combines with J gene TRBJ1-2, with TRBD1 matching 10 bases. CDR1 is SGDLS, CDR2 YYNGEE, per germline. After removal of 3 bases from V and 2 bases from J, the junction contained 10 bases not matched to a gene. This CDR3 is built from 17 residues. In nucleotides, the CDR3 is TGTGCCAGCAGCGGGAAGGAATCGGGACAGGGGAACTATGGCTACACCTTC. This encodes CASSGKESGQGNYGYTF.

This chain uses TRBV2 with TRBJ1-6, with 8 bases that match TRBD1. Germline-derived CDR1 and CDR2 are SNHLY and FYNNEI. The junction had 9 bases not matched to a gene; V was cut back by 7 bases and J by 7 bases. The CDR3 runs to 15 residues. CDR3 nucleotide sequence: TGTGCCAGCACCCCCAGGGGGCTCAGGAATTCACCCCTCCACTTT. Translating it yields CASTPRGLRNSPLHF.

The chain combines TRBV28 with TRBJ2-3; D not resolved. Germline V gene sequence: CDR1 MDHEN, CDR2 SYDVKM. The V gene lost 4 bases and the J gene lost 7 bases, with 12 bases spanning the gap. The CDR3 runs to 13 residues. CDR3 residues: CASSSHGRYTQYF. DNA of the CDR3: TGTGCCAGCAGTTCTCATGGCCGCTATACGCAGTATTTT.